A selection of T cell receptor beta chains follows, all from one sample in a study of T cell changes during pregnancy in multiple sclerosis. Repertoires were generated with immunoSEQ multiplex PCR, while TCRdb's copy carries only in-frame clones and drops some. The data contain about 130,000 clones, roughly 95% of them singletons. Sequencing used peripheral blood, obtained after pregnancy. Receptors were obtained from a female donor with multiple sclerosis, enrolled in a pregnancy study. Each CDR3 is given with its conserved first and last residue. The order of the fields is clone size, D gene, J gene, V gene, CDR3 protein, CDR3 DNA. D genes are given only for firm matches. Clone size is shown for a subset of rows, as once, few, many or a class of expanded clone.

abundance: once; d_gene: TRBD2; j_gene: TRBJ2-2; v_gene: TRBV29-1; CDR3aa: CSVSTLAGGTGELFF; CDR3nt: TGCAGCGTTTCTACCCTAGCGGGAGGGACCGGGGAGCTGTTTTTT
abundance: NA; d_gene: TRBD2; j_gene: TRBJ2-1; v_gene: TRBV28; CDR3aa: CASRPLAGLLDEQFF; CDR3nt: TGTGCCAGCAGACCACTAGCGGGACTCCTCGATGAGCAGTTCTTC
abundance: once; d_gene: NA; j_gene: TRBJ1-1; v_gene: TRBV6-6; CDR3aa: CASSYESAGLTEAFF; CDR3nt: TGTGCCAGCAGTTACGAGTCGGCGGGCTTGACTGAAGCTTTCTTT
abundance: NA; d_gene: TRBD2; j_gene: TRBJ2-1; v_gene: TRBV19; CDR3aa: CASSRSLAGDNEQFF; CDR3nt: TGTGCCAGTAGTCGATCTCTAGCGGGAGACAATGAGCAGTTCTTC
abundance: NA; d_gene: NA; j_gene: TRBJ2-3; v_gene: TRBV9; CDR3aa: CASSAGTNTDTQYF; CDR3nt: TGTGCCAGCAGCGCCGGCACTAACACAGATACGCAGTATTTT
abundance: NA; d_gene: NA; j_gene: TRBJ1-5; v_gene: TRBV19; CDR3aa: CASRASRGSNQPQHF; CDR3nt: TGTGCCAGTAGAGCATCCCGAGGGAGCAATCAGCCCCAGCATTTT
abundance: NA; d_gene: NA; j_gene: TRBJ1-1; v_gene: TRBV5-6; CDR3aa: CASSRRGQLNTEAFF; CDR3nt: TGTGCCAGCAGCCGACGGGGACAATTGAACACTGAAGCTTTCTTT
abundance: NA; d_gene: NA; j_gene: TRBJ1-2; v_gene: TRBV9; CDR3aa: CASSDPRSAVANYGYTF; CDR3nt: TGTGCCAGCAGCGACCCCAGGTCAGCAGTAGCTAACTATGGCTACACCTTC
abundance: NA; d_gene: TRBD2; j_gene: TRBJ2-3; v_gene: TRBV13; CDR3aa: CASSSTVASGRLIGTQYF; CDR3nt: TGTGCCAGCAGCTCAACGGTCGCTAGCGGGAGGCTTATAGGGACGCAGTATTTT
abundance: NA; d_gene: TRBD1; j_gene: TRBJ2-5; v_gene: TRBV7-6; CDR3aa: CASRDQGQPKLGETQYF; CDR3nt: TGTGCCAGCAGAGATCAGGGACAGCCAAAACTGGGGGAGACCCAGTACTTC
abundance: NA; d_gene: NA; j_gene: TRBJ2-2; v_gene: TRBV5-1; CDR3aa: CASSALTGNTGELFF; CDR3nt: TGCGCCAGCAGCGCCCTGACAGGAAACACCGGGGAGCTGTTTTTT
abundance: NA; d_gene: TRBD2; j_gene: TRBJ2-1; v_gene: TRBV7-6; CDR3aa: CASTGWAGGLNEQFF; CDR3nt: TGTGCCAGCACCGGATGGGCGGGAGGTCTAAATGAGCAGTTCTTC
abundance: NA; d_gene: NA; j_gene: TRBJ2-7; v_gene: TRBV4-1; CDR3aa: CASSQATGSLIIEQYF; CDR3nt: TGCGCCAGCAGCCAAGCCACAGGGTCCCTCATTATCGAGCAGTACTTC
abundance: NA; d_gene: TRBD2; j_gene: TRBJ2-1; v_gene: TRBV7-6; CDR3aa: CASGVAGAGEQFF; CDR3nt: TGTGCCAGCGGAGTAGCGGGAGCAGGCGAGCAGTTCTTC
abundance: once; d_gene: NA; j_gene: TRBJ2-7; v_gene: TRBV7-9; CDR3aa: CASSLVSYEQYF; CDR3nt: TGTGCCAGCAGCTTAGTATCCTACGAGCAGTACTTC
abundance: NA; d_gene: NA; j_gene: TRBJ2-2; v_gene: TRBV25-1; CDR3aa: CASGGVGTGELFF; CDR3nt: TGTGCCAGCGGAGGGGTCGGCACCGGGGAGCTGTTTTTT
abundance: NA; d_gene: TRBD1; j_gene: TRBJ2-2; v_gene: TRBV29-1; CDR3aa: CSAYRGENTGELFF; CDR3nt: TGCAGCGCCTACAGGGGGGAGAACACCGGGGAGCTGTTTTTT
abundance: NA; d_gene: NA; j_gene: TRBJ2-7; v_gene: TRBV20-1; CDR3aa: CSAQERYEQYF; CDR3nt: TGCAGTGCTCAGGAAAGGTACGAGCAGTACTTC
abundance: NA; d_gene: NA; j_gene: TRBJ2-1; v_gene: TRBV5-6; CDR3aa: CASSLHPLQGWSINGEQFF; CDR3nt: TGTGCCAGCAGCTTGCACCCTTTGCAGGGGTGGTCTATTAACGGTGAGCAGTTCTTC
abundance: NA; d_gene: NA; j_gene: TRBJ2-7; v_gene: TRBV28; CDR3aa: CASSPPPTSSYEQYF; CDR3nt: TGTGCCAGCAGTCCCCCGCCAACTAGCTCCTACGAGCAGTACTTC
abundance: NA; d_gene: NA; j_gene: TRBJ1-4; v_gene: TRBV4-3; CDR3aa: CASSQMLGGEKLFF; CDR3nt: TGCGCCAGCAGCCAAATGTTAGGGGGTGAAAAACTGTTTTTT
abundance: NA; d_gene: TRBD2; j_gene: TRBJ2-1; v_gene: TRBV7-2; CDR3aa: CASSSRLAGAYNEQFF; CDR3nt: TGTGCCAGCAGCTCCCGACTAGCGGGAGCCTACAATGAGCAGTTCTTC
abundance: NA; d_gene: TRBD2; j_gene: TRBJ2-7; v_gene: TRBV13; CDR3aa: CASSPRGLAGAGAYEQYF; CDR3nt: TGTGCCAGCAGCCCCCGCGGCCTAGCGGGAGCCGGGGCCTACGAGCAGTACTTC
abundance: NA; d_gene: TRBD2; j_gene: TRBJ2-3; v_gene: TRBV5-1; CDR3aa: CASSLRLAGGPRTDTQYF; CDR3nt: TGCGCCAGCAGCTTGAGGCTAGCGGGAGGGCCCCGGACAGATACGCAGTATTTT
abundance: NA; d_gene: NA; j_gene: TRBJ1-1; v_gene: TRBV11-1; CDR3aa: CASSLTPRAEAFF; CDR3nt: TGTGCCAGCAGCCTGACGCCGAGGGCTGAAGCTTTCTTT
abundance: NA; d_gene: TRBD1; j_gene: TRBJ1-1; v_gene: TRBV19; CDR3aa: CASKSIGQGITEAFF; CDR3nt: TGTGCCAGTAAGAGTATAGGACAGGGAATCACTGAAGCTTTCTTT
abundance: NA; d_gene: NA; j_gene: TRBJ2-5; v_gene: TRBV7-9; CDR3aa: CASSLGEAAKETQYF; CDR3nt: TGTGCCAGCAGCTTAGGAGAGGCCGCCAAAGAGACCCAGTACTTC
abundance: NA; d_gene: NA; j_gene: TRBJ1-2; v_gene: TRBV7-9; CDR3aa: CASSLQGSNYGYTF; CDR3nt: TGTGCCAGCAGCTTACAGGGATCGAACTATGGCTACACCTTC
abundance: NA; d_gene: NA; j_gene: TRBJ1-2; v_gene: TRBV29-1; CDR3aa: CSVEDRGDYDYTF; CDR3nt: TGCAGCGTTGAAGACAGGGGCGACTATGACTACACCTTC
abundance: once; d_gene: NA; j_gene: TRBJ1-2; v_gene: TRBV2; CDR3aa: CASSVSRAGSYGYTF; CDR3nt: TGTGCCAGCAGTGTATCCCGCGCGGGCTCCTATGGCTACACCTTC
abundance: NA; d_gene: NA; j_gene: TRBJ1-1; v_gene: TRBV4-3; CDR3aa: CASSLTVTTEAFF; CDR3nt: TGCGCCAGCAGCCTGACAGTTACAACTGAAGCTTTCTTT
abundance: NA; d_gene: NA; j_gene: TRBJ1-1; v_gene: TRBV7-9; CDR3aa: CASSRGRDTEAFF; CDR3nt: TGTGCCAGCAGCCGAGGCCGAGACACTGAAGCTTTCTTT
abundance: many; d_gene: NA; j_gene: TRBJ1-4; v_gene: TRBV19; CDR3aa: CASSADSEKLFF; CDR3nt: TGTGCCAGTAGTGCAGACAGTGAAAAACTGTTTTTT
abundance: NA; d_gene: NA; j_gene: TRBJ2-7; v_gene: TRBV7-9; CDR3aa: CASSLGRNEQYF; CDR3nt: TGTGCCAGCAGCTTGGGCCGAAACGAGCAGTACTTC
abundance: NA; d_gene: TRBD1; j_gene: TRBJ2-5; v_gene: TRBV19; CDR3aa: CASSTDRVQETQYF; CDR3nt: TGTGCCAGTAGTACCGACAGGGTACAAGAGACCCAGTACTTC
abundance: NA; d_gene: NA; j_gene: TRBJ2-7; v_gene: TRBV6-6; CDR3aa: CASSYSLTVEQYF; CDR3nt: TGTGCCAGCAGTTACTCCCTGACAGTCGAGCAGTACTTC
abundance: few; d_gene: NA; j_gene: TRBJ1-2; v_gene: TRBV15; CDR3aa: CATSSQRGLNYGYTF; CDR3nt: TGTGCCACCAGCAGCCAAAGGGGGTTAAACTATGGCTACACCTTC
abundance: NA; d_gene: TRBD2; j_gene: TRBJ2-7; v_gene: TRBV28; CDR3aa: CASSPWAPSGQYF; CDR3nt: TGTGCCAGCAGCCCTTGGGCACCTAGCGGGCAGTACTTC
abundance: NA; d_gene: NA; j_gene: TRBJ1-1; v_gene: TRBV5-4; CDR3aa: CASSRPSAFTEAFF; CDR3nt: TGTGCCAGCAGCCGCCCGAGCGCCTTTACTGAAGCTTTCTTT
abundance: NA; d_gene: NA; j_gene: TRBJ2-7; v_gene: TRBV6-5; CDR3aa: CASSYSRGPSYEQYF; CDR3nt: TGTGCCAGCAGTTACTCTCGCGGTCCCTCCTACGAGCAGTACTTC
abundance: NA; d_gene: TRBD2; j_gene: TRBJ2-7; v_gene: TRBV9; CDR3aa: CASSVNPQLAGGPYEQYF; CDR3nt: TGTGCCAGCAGCGTAAACCCCCAGCTAGCGGGAGGGCCGTACGAGCAGTACTTC
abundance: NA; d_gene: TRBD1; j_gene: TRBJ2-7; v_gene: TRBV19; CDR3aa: CASSTGQLNYEQYF; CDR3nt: TGTGCCAGTAGTACGGGACAGCTAAACTACGAGCAGTACTTC
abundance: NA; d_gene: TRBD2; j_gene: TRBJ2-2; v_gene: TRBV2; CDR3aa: CASSETGGTGELFF; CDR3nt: TGTGCCAGCAGTGAAACGGGGGGAACCGGGGAGCTGTTTTTT
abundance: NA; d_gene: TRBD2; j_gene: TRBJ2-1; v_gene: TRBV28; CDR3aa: CASRSSGVAHNEQFF; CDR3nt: TGTGCCAGCAGATCTAGCGGAGTCGCACACAATGAGCAGTTCTTC
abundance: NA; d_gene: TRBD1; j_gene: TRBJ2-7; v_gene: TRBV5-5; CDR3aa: CASSPPGQLFKQYF; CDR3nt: TGTGCCAGCAGCCCCCCGGGACAGCTGTTTAAGCAGTACTTC
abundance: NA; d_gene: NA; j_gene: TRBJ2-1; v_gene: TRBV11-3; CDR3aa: CASSLGADQRSYNEQFF; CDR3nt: TGTGCCAGCAGCTTAGGGGCAGATCAAAGATCCTACAATGAGCAGTTCTTC
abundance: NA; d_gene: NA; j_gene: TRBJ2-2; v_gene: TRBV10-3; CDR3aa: CAIPGSFGTGELFF; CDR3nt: TGTGCCATCCCGGGGTCGTTCGGCACCGGGGAGCTGTTTTTT
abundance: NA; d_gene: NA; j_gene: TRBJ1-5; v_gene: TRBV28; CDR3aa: CASDTGSGNQPQHF; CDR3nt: TGTGCCAGCGACACAGGGTCGGGGAATCAGCCCCAGCATTTT
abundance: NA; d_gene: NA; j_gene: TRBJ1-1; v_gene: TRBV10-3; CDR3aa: CAISGGTANTEAFF; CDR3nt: TGTGCCATCAGTGGCGGGACGGCTAACACTGAAGCTTTCTTT
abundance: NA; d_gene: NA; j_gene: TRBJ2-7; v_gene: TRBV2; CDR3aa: CASSESGYSSYEQYF; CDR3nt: TGTGCCAGCAGTGAATCCGGTTACAGCTCCTACGAGCAGTACTTC
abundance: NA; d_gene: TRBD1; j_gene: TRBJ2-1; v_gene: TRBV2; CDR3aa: CASSEAWDSGYNEQFF; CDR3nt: TGTGCCAGCAGTGAAGCGTGGGACAGTGGGTACAATGAGCAGTTCTTC
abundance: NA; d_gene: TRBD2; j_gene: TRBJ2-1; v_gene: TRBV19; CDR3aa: CASSMPSGSRDEQFF; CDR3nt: TGTGCCAGTAGTATGCCTAGCGGGAGTCGGGATGAGCAGTTCTTC
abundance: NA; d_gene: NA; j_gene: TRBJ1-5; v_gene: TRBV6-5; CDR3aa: CASGYGGAGNQPQHF; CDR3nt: TGTGCCAGCGGGTACGGAGGGGCCGGCAATCAGCCCCAGCATTTT
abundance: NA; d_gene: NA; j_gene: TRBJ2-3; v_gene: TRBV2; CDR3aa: CASSAGTDTQYF; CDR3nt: TGTGCCAGCAGTGCCGGCACAGATACGCAGTATTTT
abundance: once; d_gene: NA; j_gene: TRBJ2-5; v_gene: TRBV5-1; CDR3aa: CASSYRRGKETQYF; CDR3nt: TGCGCCAGCAGCTACCGACGGGGGAAAGAGACCCAGTACTTC